This T cell receptor (beta chain) was retrieved from a study of T cell responses to AZD1222 COVID-19 vaccine. On this clone: Its target is not known. The same CDR3 arises from other DNA sequences in this sample as well.

Measured with immunoSEQ multiplex PCR; TCRdb has only the in-frame clones, and not every one. This sample yields more than 150,000 clones, of which 94% are seen a single time; roughly 1.7% belongs to the top ten. Points from the study as a whole: Two AZD1222 administrations were followed by greater Spike-specific TCR breadth and depth. White British people made up most donors, females outnumbered males, and clonal diversity was possibly underestimated. The reported proportion of spike-specific TCRs targeting unmutated variant regions was nearly half.

The V end was cut by 2 bases, the J end by 7 bases, with 3 bases between. The CDR3 is 11 residues long. Germline loops: CDR1 MNHEY, CDR2 SVGEGT. This specimen consisted of peripheral blood, obtained 28 days after the second AZD1222 dose. The sequence was obtained from an adult who received the AZD1222 COVID-19 vaccine. The J gene is TRBJ1-3, the V gene TRBV6-2 or TRBV6-3; D is ambiguous. The CDR3 DNA reads TGTGCCAGCAGTTACGGGAACACCATATATTTT. Translating gives CASSYGNTIYF.